A selection of T cell receptor beta chains follows, all from one sample in a study of neurological immune-mediated disorders. TCRdb processed the 5' RACE reads anew with MiXCR; each CDR3 protein has one entry. The table has 65,000 to 90,000 distinct CDR3 sequences, 10% to 13% seen once. The sample taken for sequencing was PBMCs. The receptors here all came from a man in his forties in good health. Both conserved end residues are part of each CDR3. The D gene is left open where the match is weak. Size is stated for part of the rows, as once, few or many counts, or as a class when the clone is expanded.

15	many	TRBV5-1	TRBJ1-2	-	TGCGCCAGCAGCTTGGTCGGACTGGAGGGAGGTGGCTACACCTTC	CASSLVGLEGGGYTF
16	many	TRBV15	TRBJ2-1	-	TGTGCCACCAGCAGAGATAGGGCTAGCGTCGACAATGAGCAGTTCTTC	CATSRDRASVDNEQFF
15	many	TRBV20-1	TRBJ2-1	-	TGCAGTGCTAGAGGCAACAGGGCATCATTACATGAGCAGTTCTTC	CSARGNRASLHEQFF
15	-	TRBV6-5	TRBJ1-3	-	TGTGCCAGCAGAAGGACGGCTGTCTCTGGAAACACCATATATTTT	CASRRTAVSGNTIYF
15	many	TRBV7-6	TRBJ2-1	-	TGTGCCAGCAGCTTATATCCTAGCTCCTACAATGAGCAGTTCTTC	CASSLYPSSYNEQFF
13	-	TRBV2	TRBJ2-3	-	TGTGCCAGCAGTTTTCTAAGCACAGATACGCAGTATTTT	CASSFLSTDTQYF
16	many	TRBV6-6	TRBJ1-1	-	TGTGCCAGCAGTTACTCCACAGTTTCCCAGGGCCCTGAAGCTTTCTTT	CASSYSTVSQGPEAFF
15	many	TRBV7-2	TRBJ1-1	-	TGTGCCAGCAGCTTAGGAAGATTCCGGGGAACTGAAGCTTTCTTT	CASSLGRFRGTEAFF
13	many	TRBV5-1	TRBJ2-5	-	TGCGCCAGCAGCCCGGGGGTTCTAGAGACCCAGTACTTC	CASSPGVLETQYF
13	many	TRBV29-1	TRBJ2-1	-	TGCAGCGTTGAGTTAGGGTGGTACAATGAGCAGTTCTTC	CSVELGWYNEQFF
16	many	TRBV5-1	TRBJ2-2	TRBD2	TGCGCCAGCAGCCCTAGCGGAGTCCCTAACACCGGGGAGCTGTTTTTT	CASSPSGVPNTGELFF
13	many	TRBV11-2	TRBJ2-3	TRBD1	TGTGCCAGCCGGGGACAGGTCACAGATACGCAGTATTTT	CASRGQVTDTQYF
14	many	TRBV5-1	TRBJ1-1	-	TGCGCCAGCAGCTTTGTGGGGGTTAACACTGAAGCTTTCTTT	CASSFVGVNTEAFF
16	-	TRBV28	TRBJ1-6	-	TGTGCCAGCAGTCCCCACGGGATTCGGGATTATTCACCCCTCCACTTT	CASSPHGIRDYSPLHF
12	many	TRBV29-1	TRBJ2-3	-	TGCAGCGGCGCCCAGGGGACAGATACGCAGTATTTT	CSGAQGTDTQYF
13	-	TRBV7-2	TRBJ1-5	-	TGTGACAGCAGCTTAGGGGTCAATCAGCCCCAGAATTTT	CDSSLGVNQPQNF